This T cell receptor (beta chain) was retrieved from a study of blood T cell repertoires in COVID-19. Study in general: Sites across the United States, Italy and Spain contributed samples from acute and convalescent COVID-19. PBMCs, B-cell-depleted T cells, or T cells were the source of the cDNA or gDNA that made up the material.

There are 15 residues in the CDR3. Germline CDR1 reads MRHNA; CDR2 reads SNTAGT. V shed 6 bases and J 2 bases; nucleotides not matched to a gene: 7. Under the authors' procedure: Nucleated cell number was recorded as an estimate derived from reference gene primer amplification. TCRdb's table, derived via immunoSEQ multiplex PCR, lists solely in-frame clones and lacks some. The V and J calls and clone size come from that table; D and trimming were worked out from the DNA. The repertoire holds 350,000 to 450,000 clones, around 87% seen once, with about 2% in the top ten. The chain joins TRBV6-4 to TRBJ2-1; 7 bases line up with TRBD2. The clonotype comes from a woman in her sixties with COVID-19, enrolled during active disease. Material: peripheral blood. Here the CDR3 reads CASSLTSQPYNEQFF. The CDR3 DNA follows: TGTGCCAGCAGCTTGACTAGCCAGCCCTACAATGAGCAGTTCTTC.